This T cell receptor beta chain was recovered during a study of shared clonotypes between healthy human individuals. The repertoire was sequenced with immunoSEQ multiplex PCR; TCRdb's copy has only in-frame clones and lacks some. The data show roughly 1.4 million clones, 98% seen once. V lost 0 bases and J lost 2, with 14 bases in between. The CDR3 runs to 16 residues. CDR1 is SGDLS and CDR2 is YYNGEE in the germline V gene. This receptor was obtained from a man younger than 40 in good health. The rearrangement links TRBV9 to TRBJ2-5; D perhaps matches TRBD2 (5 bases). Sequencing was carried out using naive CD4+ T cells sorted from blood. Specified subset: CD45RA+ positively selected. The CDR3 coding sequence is TGTGCCAGCAGCGTAGGGCCTAGCATCCTTCAAGAGACCCAGTACTTC. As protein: CASSVGPSILQETQYF.